These 25 T cell receptor beta chains were sequenced from one sample in a study of blood T cell repertoires in COVID-19. Repertoires were generated with immunoSEQ multiplex PCR, while TCRdb's copy carries only in-frame clones and drops some. The data contain roughly 120,000 clones, 70% to 80% of them singletons. Sequenced sample: peripheral blood. Source of these receptors: a man in his 70s with acute or convalescent COVID-19.

This chain connects TRBV3-1 (or the pseudogene TRBV3-2) to TRBJ2-5, with 15 bases identical to TRBD2. The CDR3 spans 16 residues. J gave up 2 bases and V 4 bases, and 2 bases lay outside the gene matches. Germline V lookup: CDR1 LGHDT, CDR2 YNNKEL (reference sequence). The CDR3 region is CASSLGLAGGQETQYF. For the CDR3, the DNA is TGTGCCAGCAGCCTAGGACTAGCGGGGGGGCAAGAGACCCAGTACTTC.

The chain joins TRBV5-1 to TRBJ2-1; D is possibly TRBD2 (5 bases). CDR3 length equals 14 residues. Germline V gives CDR1 SGHRS, CDR2 YFSETQ. V shed 0 bases and J shed 3 bases, with 7 bases lying between them. The CDR3 nucleotides read TGCGCCAGCAGCTTGGGCGGGCGCTACAATGAGCAGTTCTTC. It encodes CASSLGGRYNEQFF.

The chain combines TRBV3-1 (or the pseudogene TRBV3-2) with TRBJ1-1, with TRBD1 identical over 7 bases. Germline-derived CDR1 and CDR2 are LGHDT and YNNKEL (reference sequence). CDR3 length equals 17 residues. V was clipped by 4 bases and J by 4 bases; unmatched bases: 15. CDR3 protein: CASSPRDSSPEPTEAFF. The CDR3 DNA is TGTGCCAGCAGCCCCCGGGACAGCTCTCCGGAACCCACTGAAGCTTTCTTT.

The chain employs TRBV7-9 and TRBJ2-7, with 7 bases identical to TRBD1. The CDR3 runs 16 residues. The germline gives CDR1 SEHNR, CDR2 FQNEAQ (reference sequence). V trimming: 1 base; J trimming: 2 bases; junction bases outside the gene matches: 8. DNA of the CDR3: TGTGCCAGCAGCTTAGTCACCGGGACAGACGCCTACGAGCAGTACTTC. Protein: CASSLVTGTDAYEQYF.

The chain employs TRBV9 and TRBJ2-5, with D perhaps matching TRBD2 (6 bases). This CDR3 has 13 amino acids. V gave up 6 bases and J gave up 7 bases, with 16 bases separating them. Germline V CDR1 and CDR2: SGDLS, YYNGEE. The CDR3 here is CASNRRGSGTQYF. In nucleotides, the CDR3 is TGTGCCAGCAACCGGAGGGGTAGCGGGACCCAGTACTTC.

This clone was counted between two and nine times. The chain has TRBV4-2 and TRBJ2-7; 10 bases are a match to TRBD2. Germline assignment: CDR1 LGHNA and CDR2 YNFKEQ. This CDR3 has 18 amino acids. V lost 2 bases and J lost 0; bases outside the gene matches: 10. The CDR3 reads CASSQRAAGGESSYEQYF. CDR3 DNA: TGTGCCAGCAGCCAAAGGGCAGCGGGGGGGGAAAGCTCCTACGAGCAGTACTTC.

This clone showed up just a few times. The chain carries TRBV2 and TRBJ2-5; 10 bases line up with TRBD2. This CDR3 contains 13 residues. In germline, CDR1 is SNHLY, CDR2 FYNNEI. Unmatched junction bases numbered 7, after V lost 10 bases and J lost 5 bases. The CDR3 coding sequence is TGTGCCACCAAGCGGGGGGGCTTGGAGACCCAGTACTTC. Translation gives CATKRGGLETQYF.

V gene TRBV5-1 combines with J gene TRBJ2-2, with 10 bases lining up with TRBD1. V shed 3 bases and J 4 bases; nucleotides not matched to a gene: 6. Looked up from germline, CDR1 is SGHRS and CDR2 is YFSETQ. The CDR3 has 16 amino acids. DNA of the CDR3: TGCGCCAGCAGCTCACCGGGACAGGGGACCACCGGGGAGCTGTTTTTT. Its translation: CASSSPGQGTTGELFF.

This rearrangement joins TRBV11-1 to TRBJ2-3, with 12 bases aligning to TRBD2. This CDR3 comprises 16 residues. Per the germline V gene, CDR1 is SGHAT and CDR2 is FQDESV (reference sequence). With 1 base clipped from V and 4 bases from J, the junction kept 3 bases outside the gene matches. The CDR3 region has the DNA TGTGCCAGCAGCTTAGTGACTAGCGGGGGTTCAGATACGCAGTATTTT. This sequence encodes CASSLVTSGGSDTQYF.

V is TRBV28 and J is TRBJ2-1; D perhaps matches TRBD2 (6 bases). The CDR3 loop spans 16 amino acids. The V gene lost 4 bases and the J gene lost 0 bases, with 13 bases spanning the gap. In germline, CDR1 is MDHEN, CDR2 SYDVKM. DNA of the CDR3: TGTGCCAGCAGTTCCCTAGTAGCGGACTCCTACAATGAGCAGTTCTTC. Translated, it gives CASSSLVADSYNEQFF.

CDR3 sequence (DNA): TGTGCCAGCAGCTGCCTTATAGCGGGTGGCTCCTACAATGAGCAGTTCTTC. This codes for CASSCLIAGGSYNEQFF. The J gene is TRBJ2-1, the V gene TRBV7-4; 7 nucleotides line up with TRBD2. In germline, CDR1 is SGHVT, CDR2 SQSDAQ. The CDR3 length is 17 residues. J was trimmed by 0 bases and V by 4 bases; bases with no gene match: 9.

The chain has TRBV9 and TRBJ1-4, with 7 bases lining up with TRBD1. This CDR3 is built from 15 residues. The junction had 7 bases not matched to a gene; V was cut back by 3 bases and J by 5 bases. From germline, CDR1 is SGDLS and CDR2 YYNGEE. The CDR3 bases are TGTGCCAGCAGCGCTCGGACAGGTACCAATGAAAAACTGTTTTTT. This translates into CASSARTGTNEKLFF.

J is TRBJ1-5 and V is TRBV6-5; 9 bases line up with TRBD1. The germline V gene has CDR1 MNHEY and CDR2 SVGAGI. This CDR3 has 15 amino acids. J lost 4 bases, V lost 6 bases, and 7 bases had no gene match. The DNA of the CDR3 is TGTGCCAGCAGCCCGGGGACAGGGTCAAATCAGCCCCAGCATTTT. Encoded protein: CASSPGTGSNQPQHF.

J is TRBJ1-6 and V is TRBV27; D may be TRBD1 (5 bases). The CDR3 covers 15 residues. V lost 2 bases to trimming and J lost 7 bases, with 12 bases between them. CDR1 and CDR2 from the germline V gene are MNHEY and SMNVEV (reference sequence). The chain's CDR3 is CASSLIPGINSPLHF. DNA of the CDR3: TGTGCCAGCAGTTTAATACCAGGGATCAATTCACCCCTCCACTTT.

The V gene is TRBV5-1, the J gene TRBJ1-5, with a tentative D call TRBD1 (6 bases). Trimming shortened V by 0 bases and J by 6 bases, and 19 bases separated the two germline ends. CDR3 size: 17 residues. The germline gives CDR1 SGHRS, CDR2 YFSETQ. CDR3 bases: TGCGCCAGCAGCTTGGCCCCCCAGGGGCAAGGAACTCAGCCCCAGCATTTT. Translation gives CASSLAPQGQGTQPQHF.

The chain carries TRBV12-3 or TRBV12-4 and TRBJ1-2; no clear D gene. The CDR3 is 13 residues long. V lost 3 bases and J lost 7, with 12 bases in between. DNA for the CDR3: TGTGCCAGCAGTTTCGACCCAGCGAGTGGCTACACCTTC. Translated: CASSFDPASGYTF.

This rearrangement joins TRBV7-8 to TRBJ2-7; TRBD1 matches 10 bases. V was clipped by 2 bases and J by 6 bases; unmatched bases: 7. Germline loops: CDR1 SGHVS, CDR2 FQNEAQ. The length of the CDR3 is 15 residues. The CDR3 DNA reads TGTGCCAGCAGCTTACCCGACAGGGGGCGCGTCGAGCAGTACTTC. Its translation is CASSLPDRGRVEQYF.

This clone showed up just a few times. The chain combines TRBV9 with TRBJ1-1; D ambiguous. The ends were cut back, 0 bases at V and 10 bases at J, with 13 bases in the middle. There are 13 residues in the CDR3. Looked up from germline, CDR1 is SGDLS and CDR2 is YYNGEE. CDR3 nucleotide sequence: TGTGCCAGCAGCGTAGAGGCAGAGGCCGGAGCTTTCTTT. It specifies CASSVEAEAGAFF.

V gene TRBV29-1 combines with J gene TRBJ1-1, with TRBD1 as a possible D gene (5 bases). Germline V gives CDR1 SQVTM, CDR2 ANQGSEA. Trimming removed 4 bases from V and 5 bases from J, with 8 bases in between. The CDR3 spans 11 residues. CDR3 in amino acids: CSVGGETEAFF. CDR3 nucleotides: TGCAGCGTTGGGGGGGAGACTGAAGCTTTCTTT.

A single count supports this clone. This chain links TRBV27 with TRBJ2-1; D is possibly TRBD1 (6 bases). With 4 bases removed from V and 9 bases from J, the gap between germline ends came to 25 bases. Germline values: CDR1 MNHEY, CDR2 SMNVEV (reference sequence). The CDR3 has 17 amino acids. The chain's CDR3 is CASSSFQGLATFGEQFF. CDR3 bases: TGTGCCAGCAGTTCCTTTCAGGGGTTAGCCACTTTCGGTGAGCAGTTCTTC.

The chain employs TRBV5-1 and TRBJ2-3; the D is unclear. Trimming stripped 0 bases from V and 5 bases from J, with 4 bases between. Germline V gene sequence: CDR1 SGHRS, CDR2 YFSETQ. This CDR3 comprises 12 residues. CDR3 nucleotide sequence: TGCGCCAGCAGCTTGGACAGAGATACGCAGTATTTT. It codes for CASSLDRDTQYF.

This chain connects TRBV27 to TRBJ1-6; D ambiguous. Germline V CDR1 and CDR2: MNHEY, SMNVEV (reference sequence). CDR3 size: 14 residues. Trimming removed 2 bases from V and 8 bases from J, with 10 bases in between. The CDR3 DNA is TGTGCCAGCAGTTTACAGCTCGCGGATTCACCCCTCCACTTT. It encodes CASSLQLADSPLHF.

This clone was observed once. Different DNA sequences within this sample yield the same CDR3. The V gene is TRBV7-2, the J gene TRBJ2-5; tentative D call: TRBD2 (6 bases). V lost 0 bases and J 2 bases, leaving 7 bases between the germline ends. Germline values: CDR1 SGHTA, CDR2 FQGNSA. The CDR3 is 14 residues long. CDR3 amino acids: CASSLAGGQETQYF. CDR3 DNA: TGTGCCAGCAGCTTAGCGGGGGGACAAGAGACCCAGTACTTC.

V usage is TRBV4-1 and J usage is TRBJ1-1; a possible D gene is TRBD1 (5 bases). Trimming cost V 5 bases and J 10 bases, with 20 bases left between them. This CDR3 comprises 14 residues. Per the germline V gene, CDR1 is MGHRA and CDR2 is YSYEKL. The CDR3 nucleotides are TGCGCCAGCAGCGCCGTCGCCGCCTTCACAGGAGCTTTCTTT. This codes for CASSAVAAFTGAFF.

This chain links TRBV10-3 with TRBJ1-2, with D unresolved. The CDR3 totals 13 residues. Germline CDR1 is ENHRY and CDR2 is SYGVKD. V was shortened by 4 bases and J by 6 bases, with 12 bases between the two germline ends. CDR3 sequence reads: CAISAEARDGYTF. The CDR3 DNA reads TGTGCCATCAGTGCCGAGGCCCGGGATGGCTACACCTTC.